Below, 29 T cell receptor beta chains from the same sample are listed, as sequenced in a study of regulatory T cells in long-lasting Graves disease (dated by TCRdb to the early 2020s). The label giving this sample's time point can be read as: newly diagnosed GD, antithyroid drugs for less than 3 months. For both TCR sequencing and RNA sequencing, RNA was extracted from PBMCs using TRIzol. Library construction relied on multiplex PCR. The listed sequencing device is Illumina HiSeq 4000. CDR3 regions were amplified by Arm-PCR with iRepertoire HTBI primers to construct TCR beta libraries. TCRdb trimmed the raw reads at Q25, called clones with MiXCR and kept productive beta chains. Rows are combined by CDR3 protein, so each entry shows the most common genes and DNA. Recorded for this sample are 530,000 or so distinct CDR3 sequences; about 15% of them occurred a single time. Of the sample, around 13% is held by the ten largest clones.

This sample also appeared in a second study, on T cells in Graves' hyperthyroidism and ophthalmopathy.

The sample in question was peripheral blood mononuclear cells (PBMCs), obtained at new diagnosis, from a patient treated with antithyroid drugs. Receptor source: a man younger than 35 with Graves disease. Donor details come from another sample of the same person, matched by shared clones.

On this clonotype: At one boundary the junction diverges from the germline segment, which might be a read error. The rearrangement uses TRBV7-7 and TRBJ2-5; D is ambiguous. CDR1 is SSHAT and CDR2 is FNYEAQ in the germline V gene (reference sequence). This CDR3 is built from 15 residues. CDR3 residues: CASSLGISRQETQYF. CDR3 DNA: TGTGCTAGCAGCCTAGGGATTTCACGACAAGAGACCCAGTACTTC.

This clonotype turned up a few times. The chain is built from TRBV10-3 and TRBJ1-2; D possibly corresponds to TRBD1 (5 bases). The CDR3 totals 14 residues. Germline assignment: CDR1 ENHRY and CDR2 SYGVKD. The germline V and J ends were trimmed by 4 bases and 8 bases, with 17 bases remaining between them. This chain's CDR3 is CAISGGGSGQGYTF. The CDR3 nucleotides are TGTGCCATCAGTGGCGGCGGGTCAGGGCAGGGCTACACCTTC.

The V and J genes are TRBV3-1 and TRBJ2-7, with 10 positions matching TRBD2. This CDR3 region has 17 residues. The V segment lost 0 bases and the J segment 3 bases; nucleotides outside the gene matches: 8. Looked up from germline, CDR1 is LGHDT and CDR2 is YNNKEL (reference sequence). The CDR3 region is CASSQESGEREGYEQYF. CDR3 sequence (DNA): TGTGCCAGCAGCCAAGAGTCGGGGGAGCGGGAGGGCTACGAGCAGTACTTC.

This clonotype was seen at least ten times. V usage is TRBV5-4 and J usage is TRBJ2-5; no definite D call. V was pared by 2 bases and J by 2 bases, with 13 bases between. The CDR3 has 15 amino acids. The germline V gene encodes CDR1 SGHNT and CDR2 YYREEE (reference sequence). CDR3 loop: CASSFGVGGQETQYF. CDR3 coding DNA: TGTGCCAGCAGCTTTGGTGTGGGCGGACAAGAGACCCAGTACTTC.

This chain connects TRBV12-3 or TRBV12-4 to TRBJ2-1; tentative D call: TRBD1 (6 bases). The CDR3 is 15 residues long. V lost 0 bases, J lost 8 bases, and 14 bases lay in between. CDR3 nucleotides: TGTGCCAGCAGTTTAGCCGTTACAGGGATCGATGAGCAGTTCTTC. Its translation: CASSLAVTGIDEQFF.

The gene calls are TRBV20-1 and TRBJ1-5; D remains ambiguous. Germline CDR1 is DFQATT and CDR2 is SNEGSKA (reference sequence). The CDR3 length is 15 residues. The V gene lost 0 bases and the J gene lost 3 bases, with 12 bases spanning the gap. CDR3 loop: CSARDRAGLNQPQHF. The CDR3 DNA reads TGCAGTGCTAGAGATCGGGCAGGCCTCAATCAGCCCCAGCATTTT.

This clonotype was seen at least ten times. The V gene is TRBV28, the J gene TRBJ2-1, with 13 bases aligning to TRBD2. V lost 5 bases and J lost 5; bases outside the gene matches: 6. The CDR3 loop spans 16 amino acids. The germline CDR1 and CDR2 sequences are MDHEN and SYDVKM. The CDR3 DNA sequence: TGTGCCAGCAGTCCCCTAACTAGCGGGAGGGACAATGAGCAGTTCTTC. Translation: CASSPLTSGRDNEQFF.

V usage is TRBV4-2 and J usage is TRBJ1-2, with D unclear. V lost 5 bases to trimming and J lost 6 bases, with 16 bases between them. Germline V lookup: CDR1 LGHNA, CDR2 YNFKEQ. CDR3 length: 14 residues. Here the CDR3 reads CASSLIVVSHGYTF. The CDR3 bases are TGTGCCAGCAGCTTAATCGTCGTGTCGCATGGCTACACCTTC.

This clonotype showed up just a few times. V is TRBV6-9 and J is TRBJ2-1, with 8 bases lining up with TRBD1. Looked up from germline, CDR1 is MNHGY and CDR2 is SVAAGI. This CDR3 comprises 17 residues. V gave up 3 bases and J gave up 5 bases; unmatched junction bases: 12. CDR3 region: CASSYSGRQGFNNEQFF. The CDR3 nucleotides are TGTGCCAGCAGTTACAGTGGCCGACAGGGGTTTAACAATGAGCAGTTCTTC.

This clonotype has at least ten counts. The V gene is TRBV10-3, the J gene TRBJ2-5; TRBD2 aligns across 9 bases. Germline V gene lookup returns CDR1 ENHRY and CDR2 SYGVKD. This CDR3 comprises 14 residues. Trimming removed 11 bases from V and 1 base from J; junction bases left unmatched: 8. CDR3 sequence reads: CAAGASGTQETQYF. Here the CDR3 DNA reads TGTGCCGCGGGAGCTAGCGGGACCCAAGAGACCCAGTACTTC.

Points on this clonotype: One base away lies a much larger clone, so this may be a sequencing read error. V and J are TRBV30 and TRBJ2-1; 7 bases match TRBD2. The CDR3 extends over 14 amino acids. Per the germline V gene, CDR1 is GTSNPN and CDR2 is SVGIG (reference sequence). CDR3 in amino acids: CAWGVGTTNNEQFF. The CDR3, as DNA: TGTGCCTGGGGTGTAGGGACTACCAACAATGAGCAGTTCTTC.

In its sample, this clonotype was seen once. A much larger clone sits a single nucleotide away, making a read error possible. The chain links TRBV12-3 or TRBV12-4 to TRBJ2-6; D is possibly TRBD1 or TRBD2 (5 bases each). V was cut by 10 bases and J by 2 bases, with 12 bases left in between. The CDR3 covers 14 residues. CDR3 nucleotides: TGTGCCACCATCTTGGGACCTGGGGCCAACGTCCTGACTTTC. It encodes CATILGPGANVLTF.

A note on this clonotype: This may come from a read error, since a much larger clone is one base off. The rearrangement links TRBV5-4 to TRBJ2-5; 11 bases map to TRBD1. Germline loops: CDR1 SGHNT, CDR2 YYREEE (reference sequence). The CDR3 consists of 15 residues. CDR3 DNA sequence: TGTGCCAGCAGCCCCCGGGACAGGGGGGAGGAGATCCAGTACTTC. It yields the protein CASSPRDRGEEIQYF.

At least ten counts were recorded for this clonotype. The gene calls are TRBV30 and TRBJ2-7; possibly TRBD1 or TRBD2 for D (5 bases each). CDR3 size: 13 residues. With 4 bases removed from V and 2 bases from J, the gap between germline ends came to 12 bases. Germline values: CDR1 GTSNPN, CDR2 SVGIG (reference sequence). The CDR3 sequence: CAWMGDRTYEQYF. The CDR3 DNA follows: TGTGCCTGGATGGGGGACCGAACCTACGAGCAGTACTTC.

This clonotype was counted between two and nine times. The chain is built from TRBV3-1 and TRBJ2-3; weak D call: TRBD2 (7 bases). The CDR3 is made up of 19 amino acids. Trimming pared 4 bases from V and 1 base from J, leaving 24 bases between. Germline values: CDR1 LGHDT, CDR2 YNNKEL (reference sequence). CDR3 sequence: CASSRLPGGRAGRTDTQYF. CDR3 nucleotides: TGTGCCAGCAGCCGCTTGCCCGGGGGGCGAGCGGGCCGCACAGATACGCAGTATTTT.

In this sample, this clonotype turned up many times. CDR3 in amino acids: CATSAADPFEQFF. The CDR3 DNA sequence: TGTGCCACCAGTGCCGCCGACCCATTTGAGCAGTTCTTC. This sequence joins TRBV24-1 and TRBJ2-1; no clear D. Germline V gene data show CDR1 as KGHDR and CDR2 as SFDVKD. Trimming shortened V by 5 bases and J by 9 bases, and 13 bases separated the two germline ends. The CDR3 is 13 residues long.

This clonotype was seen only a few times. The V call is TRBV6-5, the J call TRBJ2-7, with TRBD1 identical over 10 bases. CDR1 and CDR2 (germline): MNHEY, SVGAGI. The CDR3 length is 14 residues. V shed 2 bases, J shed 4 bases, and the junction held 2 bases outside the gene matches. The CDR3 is CASSYRTGGYEQYF. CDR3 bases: TGTGCCAGCAGTTACCGGACAGGGGGGTACGAGCAGTACTTC.

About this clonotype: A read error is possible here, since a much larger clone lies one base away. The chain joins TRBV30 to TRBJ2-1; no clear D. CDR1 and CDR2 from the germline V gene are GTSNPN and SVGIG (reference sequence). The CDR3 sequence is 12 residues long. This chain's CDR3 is CAWSVQDNGQFF. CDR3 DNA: TGTGCCTGGAGTGTCCAAGACAATGGGCAGTTCTTC.

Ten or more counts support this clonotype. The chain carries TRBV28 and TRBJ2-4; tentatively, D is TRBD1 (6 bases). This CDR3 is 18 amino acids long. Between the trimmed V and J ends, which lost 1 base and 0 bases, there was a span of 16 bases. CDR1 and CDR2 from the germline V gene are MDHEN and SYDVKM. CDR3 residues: CASSLSAWDTEAKNIQYF. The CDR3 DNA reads TGTGCCAGCAGTTTATCCGCATGGGACACCGAAGCCAAAAACATTCAGTACTTC.

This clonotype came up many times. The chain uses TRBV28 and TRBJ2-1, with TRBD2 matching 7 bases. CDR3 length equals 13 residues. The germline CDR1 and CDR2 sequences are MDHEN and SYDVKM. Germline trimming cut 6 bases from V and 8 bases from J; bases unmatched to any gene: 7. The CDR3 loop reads CASRAGYIDEQFF. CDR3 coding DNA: TGTGCCAGCAGAGCGGGGTACATAGATGAGCAGTTCTTC.

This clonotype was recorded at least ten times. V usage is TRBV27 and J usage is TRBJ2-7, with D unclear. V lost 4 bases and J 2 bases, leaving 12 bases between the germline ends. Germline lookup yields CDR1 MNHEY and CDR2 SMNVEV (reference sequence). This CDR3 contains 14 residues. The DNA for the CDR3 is TGTGCCAGCAGTTATAACGTAAGGGCCTACGAGCAGTACTTC. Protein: CASSYNVRAYEQYF.

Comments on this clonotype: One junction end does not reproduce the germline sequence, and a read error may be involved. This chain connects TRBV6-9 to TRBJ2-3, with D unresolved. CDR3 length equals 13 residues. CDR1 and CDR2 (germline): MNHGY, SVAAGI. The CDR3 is CASSYQGTDTQYF. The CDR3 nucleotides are TGCGCCAGCAGCTATCAGGGCACAGATACGCAGTATTTT.

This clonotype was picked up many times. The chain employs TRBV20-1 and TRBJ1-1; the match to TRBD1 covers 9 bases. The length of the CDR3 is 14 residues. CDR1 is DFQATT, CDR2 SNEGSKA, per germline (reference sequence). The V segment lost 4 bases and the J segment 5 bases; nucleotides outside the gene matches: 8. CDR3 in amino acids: CSATGWDRDTEAFF. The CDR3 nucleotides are TGCAGTGCTACTGGTTGGGACAGGGATACTGAAGCTTTCTTT.

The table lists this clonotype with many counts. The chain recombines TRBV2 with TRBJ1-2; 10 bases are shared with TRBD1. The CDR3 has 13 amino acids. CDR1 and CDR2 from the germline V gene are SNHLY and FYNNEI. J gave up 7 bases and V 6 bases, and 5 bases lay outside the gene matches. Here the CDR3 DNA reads TGTGCCAGCAGCGAGAGGACAGGGGGTGGCTACACCTTC. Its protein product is CASSERTGGGYTF.

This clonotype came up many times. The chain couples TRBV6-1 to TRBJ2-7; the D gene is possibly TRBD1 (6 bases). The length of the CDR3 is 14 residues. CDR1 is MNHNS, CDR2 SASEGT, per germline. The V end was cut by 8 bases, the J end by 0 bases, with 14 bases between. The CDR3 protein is CASCPRDTSYEQYF. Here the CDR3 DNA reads TGTGCCAGCTGCCCCCGGGACACCTCCTACGAGCAGTACTTC.

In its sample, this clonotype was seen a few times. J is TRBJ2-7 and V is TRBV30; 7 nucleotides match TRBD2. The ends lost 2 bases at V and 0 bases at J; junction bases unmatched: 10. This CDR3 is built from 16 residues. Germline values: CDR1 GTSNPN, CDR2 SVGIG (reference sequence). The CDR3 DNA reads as TGTGCCTGGAGTCCCCTATGGGGGAGGGCCTCCTACGAGCAGTACTTC. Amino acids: CAWSPLWGRASYEQYF. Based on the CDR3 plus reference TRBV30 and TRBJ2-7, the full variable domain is SQTIHQWPATLVQPVGSPLSLECTVEGTSNPNLYWYRQAAGRGLQLLFYSVGIGQISSEVPQNLSASRPQDRQFILSSKKLLLSDSGFYLCAWSPLWGRASYEQYFGPGTRLTVT.

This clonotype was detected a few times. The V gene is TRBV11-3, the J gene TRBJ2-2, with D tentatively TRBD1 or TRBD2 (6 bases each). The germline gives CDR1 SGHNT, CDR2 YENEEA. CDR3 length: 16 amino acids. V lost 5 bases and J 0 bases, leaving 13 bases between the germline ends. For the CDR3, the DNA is TGTGCCAGCAGCCTTATTGGGGGGCCGAACACCGGGGAGCTGTTTTTT. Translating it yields CASSLIGGPNTGELFF.

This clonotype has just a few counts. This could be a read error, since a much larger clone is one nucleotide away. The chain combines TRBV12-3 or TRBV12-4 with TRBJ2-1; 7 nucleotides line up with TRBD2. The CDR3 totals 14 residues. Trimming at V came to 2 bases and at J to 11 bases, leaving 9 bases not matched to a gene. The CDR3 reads CASSLFWGGNKQFF. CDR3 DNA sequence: TGTGCCAGCAGTTTATTCTGGGGGGGGAATAAGCAGTTCTTC.

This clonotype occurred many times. CDR3 DNA sequence: TGCAGTGCTAGAGTTGAGTGGGCAATGCAAGAGACCCAGTACTTC. This codes for CSARVEWAMQETQYF. The chain links TRBV20-1 to TRBJ2-5; D unresolved. The CDR3 is 15 residues long. V lost 1 base, J lost 2 bases, and 14 bases lay in between. Germline CDR1 reads DFQATT; CDR2 reads SNEGSKA (reference sequence).